This T cell receptor (beta chain) emerged from a study of radiotherapy plus CTLA-4 blockade in lung cancer. The trim removed 4 bases at V and 4 bases at J, leaving 0 bases unmatched. CDR3 size: 12 residues. Germline CDR1 is SQVTM and CDR2 is ANQGSEA. Clones were sequenced by immunoSEQ multiplex PCR, and TCRdb holds only the in-frame ones, with some missing. This table holds more than 75,000 clones, approximately 80% found once. This clone appeared a single time. This TCR was sampled from a human donor with non-small cell lung cancer that progressed on radiotherapy plus ipilimumab. This chain uses TRBV29-1 with TRBJ2-2; TRBD1 agrees at 7 bases. Source: peripheral blood, taken from a patient treated with radiotherapy plus ipilimumab. CDR3 loop: CSVGTGTGELFF. The CDR3 coding sequence is TGCAGCGTTGGGACAGGCACCGGGGAGCTGTTTTTT.